A selection of T cell receptor beta chains follows, all from one sample in a study of blood T cell repertoires in COVID-19. Using immunoSEQ multiplex PCR, the repertoire was profiled, and TCRdb retains in-frame clones only, with some absent. Among more than 200,000 clones listed, around 86% were seen once. Material: peripheral blood. Receptor source: a man aged 45-65 years with COVID-19, enrolled during active disease. The CDR3 runs from the conserved cysteine through the conserved F or W. A D gene is named only where the DNA matches it firmly. For some rows the clone size is stated as once, few or many, or as a class when expanded; others skip it.

d_call j_call v_call clone_size cdr3_nt cdr3_aa
TRBD1 TRBJ1-5 TRBV29-1 . TGCAGCGTTAAAGGACAGGGGGCAGGTCAGCCCCAGCATTTT CSVKGQGAGQPQHF
TRBD1 TRBJ2-2 TRBV7-3 few TGTGCCAGCAGGTCGACACAGGGGGCGGGCGGGGAGCTGTTTTTT CASRSTQGAGGELFF
. TRBJ2-7 TRBV7-9 . TGTGCCAGCAGCCCAAGACAGGAAACCTACGAGCAGTACTTC CASSPRQETYEQYF
. TRBJ1-2 TRBV18 . TGTGCCAGCTCTAACACAGGTGTTGGTGGCTACACCTTC CASSNTGVGGYTF
. TRBJ2-7 TRBV10-3 few TGTGCCAGCAAAGGCTCTAGCTCCTCCACCATGGGAGAGCAGTACTTC CASKGSSSSTMGEQYF
TRBD2 TRBJ2-1 TRBV27 once TGTGCCAGCAGTTTAGCCCAAGCGGGGGGGCTGGGTGAGCAGTTCTTC CASSLAQAGGLGEQFF
. TRBJ2-5 TRBV5-4 . TGTGCCAGCAGCTTGATGTTAGACGGGGAGACCCAGTACTTC CASSLMLDGETQYF
. TRBJ2-7 TRBV27 . TGTGCCAGCAGTTCCAGGACAGAATTCTACGAGCAGTACTTC CASSSRTEFYEQYF
. TRBJ2-7 TRBV5-4 once TGTGCCAGCAGGGACTCCGGGGACTCCTACGAGCAGTACTTC CASRDSGDSYEQYF
TRBD2 TRBJ2-7 TRBV9 . TGTGCCAGCAGCCCCGGGACTAGCGGGATATACGAGCAGTACTTC CASSPGTSGIYEQYF
. TRBJ1-2 TRBV19 . TGTGCCAGTAGTATAGCCACAGGGCAGAACTATGGCTACACCTTC CASSIATGQNYGYTF
TRBD2 TRBJ2-1 TRBV7-6 . TGTGCCAGCAGCTTAGTTCTAGCGGGAGGGCAGGATGAGCAGTTCTTC CASSLVLAGGQDEQFF
. TRBJ1-1 TRBV5-8 . TGTGCCAGCAGCTTGTGGGGCCACAGTGGAGGGGACACTGAAGCTTTCTTT CASSLWGHSGGDTEAFF